This TCR beta chain was retrieved from a study of blood T cell repertoires in COVID-19. Background on the study: Whether acute or convalescent, the COVID-19 samples came from the United States, Italy and Spain. Sample material is recorded as cDNA or gDNA derived from T cells, B-cell-depleted T cells, or PBMCs.

Study processing details: Estimates of nucleated cell counts were drawn from the amplification of reference gene primers. Some clones are missing from TCRdb's copy, which holds only in-frame ones; the method was immunoSEQ multiplex PCR. That table gives V, J and clone size, and the DNA gave D and trimming. Of 35,000 to 50,000 clones detected, approximately 70% appear once; the ten largest clones hold approximately 62%. The receptor was isolated from a man older than 75 with acute or convalescent COVID-19. Specimen: peripheral blood.

Here the CDR3 reads CASSPQGLAQRQTQYF. Written as DNA, the CDR3 is TGTGCCAGCTCACCACAGGGACTAGCCCAGAGGCAGACCCAGTACTTC. The chain employs TRBV18 and TRBJ2-5; TRBD2 aligns across 9 bases. V shed 1 base, J shed 6 bases, and the junction held 9 bases outside the gene matches. CDR3 length: 16 residues. The germline CDR1 and CDR2 sequences are KGHSH and LQKENI.